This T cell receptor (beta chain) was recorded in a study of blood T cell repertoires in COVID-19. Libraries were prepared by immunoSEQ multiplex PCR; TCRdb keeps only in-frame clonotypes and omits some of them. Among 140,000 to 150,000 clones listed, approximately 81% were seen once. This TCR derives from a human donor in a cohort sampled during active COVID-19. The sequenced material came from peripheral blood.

DNA of the CDR3: TGCGCCAGCTCTTTTGGGGCGACCCAAGAGACCCAGTACTTC. This sequence encodes CASSFGATQETQYF. V gene TRBV5-1 combines with J gene TRBJ2-5; tentatively, D is TRBD1 (5 bases). CDR3 length equals 14 residues. V shed 7 bases and J shed 1 base, with 14 bases lying between them. Per the germline V gene, CDR1 is SGHRS and CDR2 is YFSETQ. The variable domain in full, with the rest retrieved from reference TRBV5-1 and TRBJ2-5, is KAGVTQTPRYLIKTRGQQVTLSCSPISGHRSVSWYQQTPGQGLQFLFEYFSETQRNKGNFPGRFSGRQFSNSRSEMNVSTLELGDSALYLCASSFGATQETQYFGPGTRLLVL.